The source of this TCR beta chain is a study of blood T cell repertoires in COVID-19. Study context: PBMCs, B-cell-depleted T cells, or T cells provided the cDNA or gDNA that made up the material.

Seattle patients were enrolled during active infection and followed longitudinally. In the original workflow: Estimated nucleated cell counts came from reference gene primer amplification. Assay used: immunoSEQ multiplex PCR; TCRdb lists only in-frame clones, some missing. The V and J calls and clone size are taken from that table; D and trimming were inferred from the DNA. In the table there are 140,000 to 150,000 clones, approximately 85% of which are singletons. Specimen: peripheral blood. The sequence was obtained from a woman aged 55-69 years with COVID-19, enrolled during active disease.

CDR3 nucleotide sequence: TGTGCCAGCAGCCCTGGGAGTTACCAGGAGGGCTACACCTTC. As protein: CASSPGSYQEGYTF. This chain joins TRBV7-3 and TRBJ1-2; D is ambiguous. The CDR3 loop spans 14 amino acids. Trimming shortened V by 5 bases and J by 8 bases, and 18 bases separated the two germline ends. Germline V CDR1 and CDR2: SGHTA, FQGTGA.